The rows below give T cell receptor beta chains drawn from one sample of a study of response to subunit inactivated influenza vaccine. Via MiXCR, TCRdb re-called the RT-PCR reads, giving one row per CDR3 protein. The data contain around 520,000 distinct CDR3 sequences, less than 30% of them seen just once; the ten biggest clones take up 1.5% to 2%. The source material was CD4+ T cells sorted from PBMCs, sampled about 5 days after vaccination. The receptors were sampled from a man aged 50-59 years who received an inactivated influenza vaccine. Both conserved end residues are part of each CDR3. Clone size, where shown, is once, few, many, or a class for clones that have expanded.

abundance: .; v_gene: TRBV2; j_gene: TRBJ2-7; CDR3aa: CASSEARYEQYF
abundance: few; v_gene: TRBV20-1; j_gene: TRBJ2-5; CDR3aa: CSAIGLAGGLRETQYF
abundance: few; v_gene: TRBV20-1; j_gene: TRBJ2-7; CDR3aa: CSARGSLATYEQYF
abundance: .; v_gene: TRBV12-3/TRBV12-4; j_gene: TRBJ1-3; CDR3aa: CASSSIPGNTIYF
abundance: .; v_gene: TRBV28; j_gene: TRBJ2-4; CDR3aa: CASSSGRVGNIQYF
abundance: .; v_gene: TRBV18; j_gene: TRBJ2-3; CDR3aa: CASSQQGASTDTQYF
abundance: .; v_gene: TRBV6-6; j_gene: TRBJ1-2; CDR3aa: CASSYSEDYGYTF
abundance: few; v_gene: TRBV6-2/TRBV6-3; j_gene: TRBJ2-7; CDR3aa: CASTTGLSYEQYF
abundance: .; v_gene: TRBV24-1; j_gene: TRBJ2-3; CDR3aa: CATSVGGTNTDTQYF
abundance: few; v_gene: TRBV12-3/TRBV12-4; j_gene: TRBJ2-3; CDR3aa: CASSASGRTDTQYF
abundance: few; v_gene: TRBV12-3/TRBV12-4; j_gene: TRBJ2-6; CDR3aa: CASSQDRAGANVLTF
abundance: .; v_gene: TRBV20-1; j_gene: TRBJ2-2; CDR3aa: CSASERVATGELFF
abundance: .; v_gene: TRBV5-1; j_gene: TRBJ2-7; CDR3aa: CASSPGGRASAYEQYF
abundance: many; v_gene: TRBV12-3/TRBV12-4; j_gene: TRBJ2-5; CDR3aa: CASSSTTGETQYF
abundance: .; v_gene: TRBV6-1; j_gene: TRBJ2-5; CDR3aa: CASRGQGGLETQYF
abundance: .; v_gene: TRBV7-3; j_gene: TRBJ2-1; CDR3aa: CASSSDGLAGALNEQFF
abundance: .; v_gene: TRBV4-3; j_gene: TRBJ1-1; CDR3aa: CASSQDRHLEAFF
abundance: .; v_gene: TRBV20-1; j_gene: TRBJ1-4; CDR3aa: CSAHGDSSGKLFF
abundance: .; v_gene: TRBV9; j_gene: TRBJ2-2; CDR3aa: CASSVEAALRTGELFF
abundance: few; v_gene: TRBV20-1; j_gene: TRBJ2-5; CDR3aa: CSARGGAGQTQYF
abundance: .; v_gene: TRBV3-1; j_gene: TRBJ2-2; CDR3aa: CASRPPGQGYTGELFF
abundance: .; v_gene: TRBV9; j_gene: TRBJ2-5; CDR3aa: CASSVVPTSLATQYF
abundance: few; v_gene: TRBV9; j_gene: TRBJ2-7; CDR3aa: CASSVGQGQGYEQYF
abundance: .; v_gene: TRBV10-3; j_gene: TRBJ2-3; CDR3aa: CAISALTAVPDTQYF
abundance: .; v_gene: TRBV12-3/TRBV12-4; j_gene: TRBJ2-7; CDR3aa: CASSLSPPVLAGAYEQYF
abundance: .; v_gene: TRBV7-9; j_gene: TRBJ2-7; CDR3aa: CASSFLAYEQYF
abundance: .; v_gene: TRBV4-2; j_gene: TRBJ2-7; CDR3aa: CASSATTGTGRYEQYF
abundance: .; v_gene: TRBV5-1; j_gene: TRBJ2-7; CDR3aa: CASRIGTGTTEQYF
abundance: .; v_gene: TRBV7-2; j_gene: TRBJ2-3; CDR3aa: CASSIQWGGADTQYF